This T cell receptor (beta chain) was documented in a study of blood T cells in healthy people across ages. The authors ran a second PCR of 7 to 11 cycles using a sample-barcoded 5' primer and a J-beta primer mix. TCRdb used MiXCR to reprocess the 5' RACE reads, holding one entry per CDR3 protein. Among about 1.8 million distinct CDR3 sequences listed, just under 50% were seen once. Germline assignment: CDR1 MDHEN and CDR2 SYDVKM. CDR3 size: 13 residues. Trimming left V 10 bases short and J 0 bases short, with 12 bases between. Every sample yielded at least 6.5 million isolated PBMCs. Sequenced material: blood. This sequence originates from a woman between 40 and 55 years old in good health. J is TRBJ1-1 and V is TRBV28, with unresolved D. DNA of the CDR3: TGTGCCATCACGACGGATATGAACACTGAAGCTTTCTTT. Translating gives CAITTDMNTEAFF.